Detailed here is one T cell receptor beta chain. This entry comes from a study of blood T cell repertoires in COVID-19. Measured with immunoSEQ multiplex PCR; TCRdb has only the in-frame clones, and not every one. In the table there are 200,000 to 250,000 clones, 82% of which are singletons. This receptor was identified in a woman in her fifties or sixties who had recovered from COVID-19. Sequencing was carried out using PBMCs or T cells enriched from blood (not recorded which).

The CDR3 here is CASSYLQTGADTQYF. DNA of the CDR3: TGTGCCAGCAGTTACTTGCAGACAGGGGCAGATACGCAGTATTTT. The rearrangement links TRBV6-2 or TRBV6-3 to TRBJ2-3, with 8 bases matching TRBD1. The CDR3 covers 15 residues. The germline CDR1 and CDR2 sequences are MNHEY and SVGEGT. J lost 4 bases, V lost 1 base, and 4 bases had no gene match.